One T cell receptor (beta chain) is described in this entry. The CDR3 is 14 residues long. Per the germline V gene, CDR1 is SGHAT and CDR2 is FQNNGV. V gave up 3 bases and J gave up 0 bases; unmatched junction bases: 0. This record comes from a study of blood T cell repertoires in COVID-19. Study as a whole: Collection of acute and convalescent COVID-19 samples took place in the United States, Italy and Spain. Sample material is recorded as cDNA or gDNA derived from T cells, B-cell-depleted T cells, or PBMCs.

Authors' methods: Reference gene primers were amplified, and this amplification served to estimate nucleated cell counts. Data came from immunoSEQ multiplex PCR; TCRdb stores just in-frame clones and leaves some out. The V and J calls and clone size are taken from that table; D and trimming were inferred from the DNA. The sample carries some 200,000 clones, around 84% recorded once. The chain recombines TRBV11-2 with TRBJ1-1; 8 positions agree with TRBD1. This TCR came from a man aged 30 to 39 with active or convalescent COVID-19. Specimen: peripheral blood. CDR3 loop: CASSLGQVNTEAFF. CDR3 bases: TGTGCCAGCAGCTTGGGACAGGTGAACACTGAAGCTTTCTTT.